The rows below give T cell receptor beta chains drawn from one sample of a study of low-dose radiotherapy and immunotherapy resistance in tumors. TCRdb itself ran the reads through MiXCR, one entry per CDR3 protein. This table has some 94,000 distinct CDR3 sequences, 20% to 25% appearing once. The sequencing used PBMCs, collected after low-dose radiotherapy plus immunotherapy. The receptors stem from a female donor with ovarian cancer. Both conserved end residues are part of each CDR3. The D gene is left open where the match is weak. Some rows have no size entry. The others give once, few or many, or a class for an expanded clone.

clone_size | d_call | j_call | v_call | cdr3_aa
many | TRBD1 | TRBJ2-7 | TRBV6-2/TRBV6-3 | CASSYSTGTGAHEQYF
. | . | TRBJ2-3 | TRBV5-3 | CASSLYGTDTQYF
many | . | TRBJ2-5 | TRBV4-1 | CASSHGPIETQYF
once | . | TRBJ2-3 | TRBV5-3 | CASGVTDTQYF
many | TRBD2 | TRBJ2-7 | TRBV27 | CASSFSGGVSYEQYF
many | . | TRBJ2-2 | TRBV5-1 | CASSLTVNTGELFF
many | TRBD1 | TRBJ2-3 | TRBV28 | CASSFLTGAWGTQYF
many | TRBD2 | TRBJ2-3 | TRBV30 | CACTGLVGWDTQYF
. | . | TRBJ2-7 | TRBV28 | CASSSAQGFEQYF
many | TRBD1 | TRBJ1-5 | TRBV12-3/TRBV12-4 | CASSLRGQGNQPQHF
many | . | TRBJ1-2 | TRBV27 | CASSFADSHGYTF
. | TRBD1 | TRBJ1-1 | TRBV10-3 | CAISESTGTYEAFF
. | TRBD2 | TRBJ2-3 | TRBV2 | CASTGGLAGVVDTQYF
many | TRBD1 | TRBJ1-1 | TRBV2 | CASSMTGENTEAFF
many | . | TRBJ2-2 | TRBV2 | CASSAAGTNTGELFF
many | TRBD2 | TRBJ2-3 | TRBV11-2 | CASSPRGSGRVTDTQYF
few | . | TRBJ2-7 | TRBV7-2 | CASSLVPGPYEQYF
many | . | TRBJ1-3 | TRBV19 | CASSTSGANSGNTIYF
few | . | TRBJ2-3 | TRBV20-1 | CSARPLLPGRRDRDTQYF
. | . | TRBJ2-1 | TRBV6-2/TRBV6-3 | CASTGLTGVEQFF
many | . | TRBJ1-2 | TRBV7-8 | CASSLVGGGRVHGYTF
many | . | TRBJ2-6 | TRBV12-3/TRBV12-4 | CASSFPGLSSGANVLTF
many | TRBD2 | TRBJ2-2 | TRBV24-1 | CATSGQAGVSGELFF
many | TRBD1 | TRBJ2-1 | TRBV24-1 | CATSDSRQGANEQFF
. | . | TRBJ1-1 | TRBV5-1 | CASSLAPQGNTEAFF
many | TRBD1 | TRBJ2-5 | TRBV2 | CASSVDRGRETQYF
. | . | TRBJ2-7 | TRBV6-2/TRBV6-3 | CASTTGSRNLYEQYF
many | . | TRBJ2-3 | TRBV4-2 | CASSEARGQHTDTQYF